Each of the 17 T cell receptor beta chains below was sequenced from the same sample in a study of glioma-infiltrating T cells. Amplification of TCR alpha and beta CDR3 regions from RNA used iRepertoire nested multiplex PCR. TCRdb called the multiplex PCR reads again in MiXCR, with one record for every CDR3 protein. The table has more than 350,000 distinct CDR3 sequences, less than 50% seen once. The sequencing sample was made of glioma tissue, nonneoplastic brain tissue, or PBMCs (not recorded which). These receptors originate from a human donor with low-grade glioma or glioblastoma, undergoing nonglioma brain surgery, or in good health (not recorded which).

The chain carries TRBV4-2 and TRBJ2-1; TRBD2 matches 13 bases. Trimming cost V 3 bases and J 5 bases; bases outside gene matches: 4. The CDR3 has 16 amino acids. Germline assignment: CDR1 LGHNA and CDR2 YNFKEQ. The CDR3 protein is CASSQMGLAGNNEQFF. In nucleotides, the CDR3 is TGTGCCAGCAGCCAGATGGGACTAGCGGGGAACAATGAGCAGTTCTTC.

V usage is TRBV5-4 and J usage is TRBJ2-3; TRBD2 matches at 12 bases. Germline V gene data show CDR1 as SGHNT and CDR2 as YYREEE (reference sequence). This CDR3 is 20 amino acids long. The junction had 13 bases not matched to a gene; V was cut back by 2 bases and J by 0 bases. The CDR3 DNA follows: TGTGCCAGCAGCTTATACTGGCTAGCGGGAGGGGCAGGGAGCACAGATACGCAGTATTTT. Its translation is CASSLYWLAGGAGSTDTQYF.

This clonotype was seen repeatedly, ten times or more. V is TRBV28 and J is TRBJ2-5; 9 nucleotides agree with TRBD1. The CDR3 totals 16 residues. Germline loops: CDR1 MDHEN, CDR2 SYDVKM. V was pared by 5 bases and J by 7 bases, with 14 bases of the junction left unmatched. The CDR3 DNA reads as TGTGCCAGCAGTGGCGGGACAGGGTTACGAGGCGGGACCCAGTACTTC. It encodes CASSGGTGLRGGTQYF.

This clonotype was observed at least ten times. The chain recombines TRBV20-1 with TRBJ2-3, with 9 positions matching TRBD2. CDR1 is DFQATT, CDR2 SNEGSKA, per germline (reference sequence). J was trimmed by 5 bases and V by 5 bases; bases with no gene match: 5. This CDR3 region has 13 residues. In DNA, the CDR3 is TGCAGTGCTTTTAGCGGGAGTGGAGATACGCAGTATTTT. It codes for CSAFSGSGDTQYF.

Remarks on this clonotype: One end of the junction is discordant with germline, which a read error may explain. V is TRBV28 and J is TRBJ2-1; possibly TRBD1 or TRBD2 for D (6 bases each). This CDR3 has 14 amino acids. Germline CDR1 MDHEN, CDR2 SYDVKM. The CDR3 sequence is CARRGESSYNEEFF. CDR3 DNA sequence: TGTGCCAGAAGGGGGGAGAGCTCCTACAATGAGGAGTTCTTC.

Of note for this clonotype: One base away lies a much larger clone, so this may be a sequencing read error. This CDR3 fails to terminate in the conserved phenylalanine or tryptophan, so it likely reflects a read error. The J gene is TRBJ2-7, the V gene TRBV6-6, with unresolved D. The CDR3 is 13 residues long. Germline V gene sequence: CDR1 MNHNY, CDR2 SVGAGI (reference sequence). Deletions cut 2 bases from V and 1 base from J, with 6 bases between. CDR3 DNA sequence: TGTGCCAGCAGTTACCCCCCGTCCTACGAGCAGTACTCC. Its protein product is CASSYPPSYEQYS.

A few counts support this clonotype. The V and J genes are TRBV2 and TRBJ2-3; 9 bases match TRBD2. This CDR3 is built from 15 residues. Trimming removed 6 bases from V and 6 bases from J; junction bases left unmatched: 10. Looked up from germline, CDR1 is SNHLY and CDR2 is FYNNEI. The CDR3, as DNA: TGTGCCAGCAGCGACCCGGGACTAGCAGACGATACGCAGTATTTT. Its translation: CASSDPGLADDTQYF.

V usage is TRBV19 and J usage is TRBJ1-1; D is possibly TRBD1 (5 bases). V was trimmed by 3 bases and J by 4 bases, leaving 15 bases between them. The germline V gene has CDR1 LNHDA and CDR2 SQIVND (reference sequence). The CDR3 contains 15 residues. The CDR3 DNA reads TGTGCCAGTAGTATGACGGGACGGAACCCCACTGAAGCTTTCTTT. This codes for CASSMTGRNPTEAFF.

With respect to this clonotype: This CDR3 fails to terminate in the conserved phenylalanine or tryptophan, so it likely reflects a read error. The chain combines TRBV6-2 or TRBV6-3 with TRBJ1-5, with D unresolved. This CDR3 is 14 amino acids long. Germline CDR1 and CDR2: MNHEY and SVGEGT. Trimming left V 8 bases short and J 7 bases short, with 18 bases between. The CDR3 here is CASARGEGRQPQHY. CDR3 DNA sequence: TGTGCCAGCGCCCGTGGGGAGGGCAGACAGCCCCAGCATTAT.

The J gene is TRBJ1-2, the V gene TRBV4-1; D is perhaps TRBD1 (5 bases). The CDR3 runs 13 residues. Germline values: CDR1 MGHRA, CDR2 YSYEKL. The V end was cut by 1 base, the J end by 4 bases, with 7 bases between. CDR3 protein: CASSQVQGYGYTF. DNA of the CDR3: TGCGCCAGCAGCCAAGTGCAGGGCTATGGCTACACCTTC.

The chain couples TRBV4-2 to TRBJ2-7; 9 positions match TRBD1. V was pared by 3 bases and J by 1 base, with 1 base of the junction left unmatched. Germline CDR1 reads LGHNA; CDR2 reads YNFKEQ. The CDR3 totals 14 residues. The CDR3 here is CASSHGTGSYEQYF. Written as DNA, the CDR3 is TGTGCCAGCAGCCACGGGACAGGGTCCTACGAGCAGTACTTC.

The chain links TRBV7-9 to TRBJ2-7; 8 nucleotides line up with TRBD1. The CDR3 consists of 14 residues. The germline V gene has CDR1 SEHNR and CDR2 FQNEAQ (reference sequence). V lost 3 bases to trimming and J lost 1 base; unmatched junction nucleotides: 2. CDR3 region: CASSLDRASYEQYF. CDR3 DNA sequence: TGTGCCAGCAGCTTGGACAGGGCATCCTACGAGCAGTACTTC.

The genes are TRBV6-2 or TRBV6-3 and TRBJ2-1, with D perhaps assigned TRBD1 or TRBD2 (5 bases each). V was shortened by 5 bases and J by 6 bases, with 17 bases between the two germline ends. From germline, CDR1 is MNHEY and CDR2 SVGEGT. This CDR3 has 15 residues. The CDR3 DNA sequence: TGTGCCAGCAGTCCGGGACCCTCCTGGGGCAATGAGCAGTTCTTC. Translating it yields CASSPGPSWGNEQFF.

V and J are TRBV2 and TRBJ1-5; TRBD1 might be the D (6 bases). The CDR3 has 16 amino acids. The germline CDR1 and CDR2 sequences are SNHLY and FYNNEI. The V end was cut by 7 bases, the J end by 9 bases, with 25 bases between. The DNA for the CDR3 is TGTGCCAGCACCATCAGGGGTACAGCCATAAGATCGCCCCAGCATTTT. Translation gives CASTIRGTAIRSPQHF.

The chain links TRBV2 to TRBJ2-1, with D unresolved. V shed 5 bases and J shed 12 bases, with 11 bases lying between them. Germline V gene sequence: CDR1 SNHLY, CDR2 FYNNEI. This CDR3 is built from 11 residues. CDR3 region: CASSPRPLQFF. The CDR3 DNA follows: TGTGCCAGCAGTCCTAGACCCTTGCAGTTCTTC. Full variable domain (remainder filled in from reference TRBV2 and TRBJ2-1): EPEVTQTPSHQVTQMGQEVILRCVPISNHLYFYWYRQILGQKVEFLVSFYNNEISEKSEIFDDQFSVERPDGSNFTLKIRSTKLEDSAMYFCASSPRPLQFFGPGTRLTVL.

The sample holds many counts of this clonotype. The chain employs TRBV20-1 and TRBJ1-2, with a weak D call TRBD1 (5 bases). V was shortened by 4 bases and J by 5 bases, with 14 bases between the two germline ends. The CDR3 is made up of 13 amino acids. The germline CDR1 and CDR2 sequences are DFQATT and SNEGSKA (reference sequence). CDR3 DNA: TGCAGTGCTACCCGGGGGGAGGGATATGGCTACACCTTC. As protein: CSATRGEGYGYTF.

This clonotype has a count of ten or more. The rearrangement joins TRBV6-1 to TRBJ2-3; D call uncertain. The CDR3 sequence is 16 residues long. V was shortened by 0 bases and J by 0 bases, with 10 bases between the two germline ends. Germline CDR1 MNHNS, CDR2 SASEGT. DNA for the CDR3: TGTGCCAGCAGTGAAGCGCGCAGCGTGAGCACAGATACGCAGTATTTT. This encodes CASSEARSVSTDTQYF.